Included here is one T cell receptor beta chain sequence, with context. Antigen: not known. This entry comes from a study of T cell responses to AZD1222 COVID-19 vaccine. Trimming stripped 6 bases from V and 10 bases from J, with 16 bases between. Germline V CDR1 and CDR2: WSHSY, SAAADI. The CDR3 has 14 residues. Study-level points and caveats: The number of AZD1222 recipients seropositive at baseline was only five or six.

Method: immunoSEQ multiplex PCR; TCRdb's copy keeps in-frame clones and lacks some. Of 95,000 to 150,000 clones in the sample, around 87% were seen once. This specimen consisted of peripheral blood, obtained 28 days after the second AZD1222 dose. The sequence was obtained from an adult who received the AZD1222 COVID-19 vaccine. The J gene is TRBJ1-6, the V gene TRBV10-2; D possibly corresponds to TRBD1 (5 bases). The CDR3 sequence: CASRGGQGNSPLHF. The CDR3 DNA follows: TGCGCCAGCAGGGGCGGGCAGGGTAACTCACCCCTCCACTTT.